This T cell receptor beta chain stems from a study of T cells in Graves' hyperthyroidism and ophthalmopathy. In its sample, this clonotype was seen a few times. The antigen is unknown. V dropped 1 base and J dropped 9; count of bases not matched to a gene: 12. The CDR3 contains 16 residues. Germline lookup yields CDR1 MNHNS and CDR2 SASEGT. Points from the study as a whole: Ophthalmopathy could be told apart from stable hyperthyroidism with a 13 V-J model. A median around six months before onset, the model predicted ophthalmopathy.

Amplified TCR beta CDR3 regions derived from RNA transcripts. Using the HTBI primer set, a first-round RT-PCR was run on the TCR CDR3. Via MiXCR, TCRdb re-called the multiplex PCR reads, giving one row per CDR3 protein. The sample consists of hundreds of thousands of distinct CDR3 sequences, 15% to 20% of them appearing once. The sequencing input was blood. The receptor was derived from a woman aged 50 to 60 with Graves' hyperthyroidism that later progressed to Graves' ophthalmopathy. The chain is built from TRBV6-1 and TRBJ2-1; 7 bases are a match to TRBD2. The CDR3 here is CASSEVWGGGIGEQFF. In nucleotides, the CDR3 is TGTGCCAGCAGTGAAGTTTGGGGGGGGGGGATAGGTGAGCAGTTCTTC.